The rows below give T cell receptor beta chains drawn from one sample of a study of somatic mutations in cytotoxic T cells in rheumatoid arthritis. Generated by immunoSEQ multiplex PCR, the TCRdb table keeps only in-frame clones and is missing some. The data show around 19,000 clones, with roughly 82% seen just once and around 8.9% held by the top ten. The source material was CD8+ T cells sorted from blood. These receptors were taken from an adult with rheumatoid arthritis. Both conserved end residues are part of each CDR3. The D gene is left open where the match is weak.

J	V	D	CDR3
TRBJ2-7	TRBV27	TRBD2	CASSLMREVSYEQYF
TRBJ2-7	TRBV6-1	TRBD1	CASSDPPGQGYEQYF
TRBJ1-2	TRBV27	.	CASRGEGGYTF
TRBJ2-3	TRBV27	.	CASRVWTDTDTQYF
TRBJ2-1	TRBV5-6	.	CASSLSPVAEQFF
TRBJ1-1	TRBV5-1	.	CASSSLQIQSGGGRTEAFF
TRBJ2-5	TRBV27	TRBD1	CASSFGRGQTQYF
TRBJ1-3	TRBV25-1	.	CASSEGISAGNTIYF
TRBJ1-1	TRBV6-1	TRBD1	CASLRGYTEAFF
TRBJ2-1	TRBV2	.	CASSDRDSIRSNEQFF
TRBJ2-1	TRBV27	TRBD2	CASSWGLAGEQFF
TRBJ1-1	TRBV7-9	.	CASSSWVRDEAFF
TRBJ2-2	TRBV9	TRBD1	CASSPRQGASVSLNTGELFF
TRBJ2-1	TRBV6-5	.	CATIDVIGPYNEQFF
TRBJ2-7	TRBV6-6	TRBD1	CASSYGQGGYEQYF
TRBJ2-7	TRBV5-5	.	CASSLVYQNYLSYEQYF
TRBJ1-2	TRBV13	TRBD1	CASSGQGTYGYTF
TRBJ2-1	TRBV2	.	CATPGGPGNEQFF
TRBJ2-5	TRBV7-8	.	CASSFWGYQETQYF
TRBJ1-5	TRBV18	TRBD1	CASSPGQVMGNQPQHF
TRBJ1-5	TRBV19	.	CASTWTNSGYQPQHF
TRBJ2-1	TRBV2	TRBD2	CASRGGRTPHEQFF
TRBJ2-1	TRBV6-4	TRBD2	CASSDSSSGGGYEQFF
TRBJ1-5	TRBV4-1	.	CASSLWTEQPQHF